This T cell receptor (beta chain) was recovered during a study of cytomegalovirus exposure and HLA in healthy donors. Study-wide findings and caveats: Per published reports, the classifier diagnosed cytomegalovirus status with high specificity and sensitivity.

Researchers ran the PCR with 60 Vbeta and 13 Jbeta primers. Measured with immunoSEQ multiplex PCR; TCRdb has only the in-frame clones, and not every one. The sample gives about 98,000 clones, 80% to 90% of which show up once; 1.4% is in the top ten. The V gene's germline CDR1 is MGHRA and CDR2 YSYEKL. V lost 4 bases to trimming and J lost 0 bases; unmatched junction nucleotides: 10. The CDR3 length is 18 residues. To note about this clone: What it binds is unknown.

This receptor was obtained from a man aged 35-49 years in good health and CMV-seronegative. This chain connects TRBV4-1 to TRBJ1-4; TRBD1 matches at 8 bases. The specimen sequenced was PBMCs. The CDR3 reads CASSPAGTGYATNEKLFF. The CDR3 DNA follows: TGCGCCAGCAGCCCCGCCGGGACAGGCTACGCAACTAATGAAAAACTGTTTTTT.